Listed here are 7 T cell receptor beta chains from one sample, sequenced in a study of T cell responses to AZD1222 COVID-19 vaccine. Assay: immunoSEQ multiplex PCR; the TCRdb copy retains only in-frame clones and omits some. The data show 120,000 or so clones, about 90% seen once. The source was peripheral blood, collected on day 0 of MenACWY control vaccination. The source is an adult in good health.

The chain combines TRBV19 with TRBJ1-5; TRBD1 matches at 7 bases. The CDR3 runs to 15 residues. The germline CDR1 and CDR2 sequences are LNHDA and SQIVND (reference sequence). Trimming took 4 bases from V and 2 from J; bases not matched to a gene: 5. The CDR3 sequence: CASSTDRAGNQPQHF. For the CDR3, the DNA is TGTGCCAGTAGTACAGACAGGGCAGGCAATCAGCCCCAGCATTTT.

This clone was picked up a small number of times. The CDR3 DNA reads as TGTGCCAGCAGCCTTAGACAGGGGGTTTTTGGGGACTATGGCTACACCTTC. Translation gives CASSLRQGVFGDYGYTF. This chain uses TRBV5-4 with TRBJ1-2; 9 bases match TRBD1. The V gene's germline CDR1 is SGHNT and CDR2 YYREEE (reference sequence). This CDR3 is built from 17 residues. With V trimmed by 4 bases and J by 3 bases, 13 bases remained unmatched. Supplemented by reference TRBV5-4 and TRBJ1-2, the full variable domain reads ETGVTQSPTHLIKTRGQQVTLRCSSQSGHNTVSWYQQALGQGPQFIFQYYREEENGRGNFPPRFSGLQFPNYSSELNVNALELDDSALYLCASSLRQGVFGDYGYTFGSGTRLTVV.

The chain combines TRBV6-2 or TRBV6-3 with TRBJ2-5, with D maybe TRBD1 (6 bases). This CDR3 has 14 residues. V shed 2 bases and J shed 2 bases, with 9 bases lying between them. Germline values: CDR1 MNHEY, CDR2 SVGEGT. The CDR3 reads CASSYRGQQETQYF. The CDR3 DNA is TGTGCCAGCAGTTACCGTGGACAGCAAGAGACCCAGTACTTC.

V is TRBV19 and J is TRBJ2-1; 8 bases are shared with TRBD1. Germline CDR1 reads LNHDA; CDR2 reads SQIVND (reference sequence). Trimming cost V 7 bases and J 3 bases; bases outside gene matches: 5. The CDR3 is made up of 14 amino acids. The DNA for the CDR3 is TGTGCCAGTACCCCAGGGGGCTTCTACAATGAGCAGTTCTTC. Protein sequence: CASTPGGFYNEQFF.

This chain joins TRBV30 and TRBJ2-1, with D hard to call. Trimming pared 5 bases from V and 9 bases from J, leaving 14 bases between. The germline V gene has CDR1 GTSNPN and CDR2 SVGIG (reference sequence). The CDR3 has 12 amino acids. The CDR3 coding sequence is TGTGCCTGGTCACCTAGGGCCTCTGAGCAGTTCTTC. It is translated as CAWSPRASEQFF.

V usage is TRBV19 and J usage is TRBJ2-3, with D perhaps TRBD1 (5 bases). The germline V gene encodes CDR1 LNHDA and CDR2 SQIVND (reference sequence). With 5 bases removed from V and 4 bases from J, the gap between germline ends came to 13 bases. The CDR3 sequence is 14 residues long. The DNA of the CDR3 is TGTGCCAGTAGTTTACGGCAGGGATCAGATACGCAGTATTTT. It translates to CASSLRQGSDTQYF.

The chain recombines TRBV4-1 with TRBJ1-2; D ambiguous. Germline V gene lookup returns CDR1 MGHRA and CDR2 YSYEKL. CDR3 length: 15 residues. The V end was cut by 1 base, the J end by 4 bases, with 13 bases between. CDR3 in amino acids: CASSQGGDLGYGYTF. DNA of the CDR3: TGCGCCAGCAGCCAAGGTGGTGACCTTGGCTATGGCTACACCTTC.